The 27 T cell receptor beta chains given below trace back to one sample, sequenced in a study of T cells in Graves' hyperthyroidism and ophthalmopathy. The source material, RNA transcripts, was used to amplify TCR beta CDR3 regions. First-round RT-PCR targeting the TCR CDR3 was performed with the HTBI primer set. TCRdb called the multiplex PCR reads again in MiXCR, with one record for every CDR3 protein. Of hundreds of thousands of distinct CDR3 sequences detected, over 15% appear once; the ten largest clones hold around a sixth. The source material was blood. The receptors stem from a woman aged 18-35 years with Graves' hyperthyroidism.

This clonotype was seen ten or more times. The chain links TRBV11-2 to TRBJ2-1; possible D gene TRBD2, 5 bases. Trimming stripped 5 bases from V and 2 bases from J, with 13 bases between. Germline V gives CDR1 SGHAT, CDR2 FQNNGV. CDR3 length equals 15 residues. This CDR3 reads CASSRSGETYNEQFF. DNA for the CDR3: TGTGCCAGCAGCCGCAGTGGGGAGACCTACAATGAGCAGTTCTTC.

This clonotype was picked up many times. The V and J genes are TRBV7-2 and TRBJ2-3; D gene unclear. There are 15 residues in the CDR3. Trimming stripped 5 bases from V and 0 bases from J, with 12 bases between. Germline V gene sequence: CDR1 SGHTA, CDR2 FQGNSA. CDR3 nucleotide sequence: TGTGCCAGCAGCGGAGTGTCTACCAGCACAGATACGCAGTATTTT. Translated, it gives CASSGVSTSTDTQYF.

In this sample, this clonotype turned up a few times. The chain carries TRBV6-2 or TRBV6-3 and TRBJ2-7, with D perhaps assigned TRBD1 or TRBD2 (5 bases each). Trimming removed 7 bases from V and 0 bases from J, with 13 bases in between. CDR3 length: 14 amino acids. Germline CDR1 MNHEY, CDR2 SVGEGT. The CDR3 region has the DNA TGTGCCAGCAAGTGGGACCAAACCTCCTACGAGCAGTACTTC. As protein: CASKWDQTSYEQYF.

The CDR3: CASRQGQVVSGELFF. CDR3 nucleotide sequence: TGTGCCAGCAGACAGGGACAGGTTGTAAGCGGGGAGCTGTTTTTT. This chain links TRBV12-3 or TRBV12-4 with TRBJ2-2; TRBD1 agrees at 8 bases. J gave up 7 bases and V 6 bases, and 10 bases lay outside the gene matches. The CDR3 covers 15 residues.

The chain has TRBV3-1 and TRBJ2-7, with D maybe TRBD2 (6 bases). V was clipped by 6 bases and J by 3 bases, with 15 bases between them. This CDR3 has 14 residues. Per the germline V gene, CDR1 is LGHDT and CDR2 is YNNKEL (reference sequence). In DNA form, the CDR3 reads TGTGCCAGCAGTCGATCTGGGGGAGGCTACGAGCAGTACTTC. This sequence encodes CASSRSGGGYEQYF.

This clonotype was picked up a small number of times. The chain combines TRBV6-2 or TRBV6-3 with TRBJ2-4; D is unclear. The CDR3 length is 14 residues. Trimming pared 3 bases from V and 0 bases from J, leaving 6 bases between. Germline CDR1 reads MNHEY; CDR2 reads SVGEGT. CDR3 bases: TGTGCCAGCAGTTATGACCCAGCCAAAAACATTCAGTACTTC. This encodes CASSYDPAKNIQYF.

This clonotype has more than one count but fewer than ten. The V gene is TRBV28, the J gene TRBJ2-6; D is uncertain. CDR1 is MDHEN and CDR2 is SYDVKM in the germline V gene. The CDR3 consists of 15 residues. V was shortened by 7 bases and J by 2 bases, with 12 bases between the two germline ends. The CDR3 protein is CASTQGRTGANVLTF. In DNA form, the CDR3 reads TGTGCCAGCACCCAAGGTAGAACTGGGGCCAACGTCCTGACTTTC. The full variable domain, with the rest looked up from reference TRBV28 and TRBJ2-6, is DVKVTQSSRYLVKRTGEKVFLECVQDMDHENMFWYRQDPGLGLRLIYFSYDVKMKEKGDIPEGYSVSREKKERFSLILESASTNQTSMYLCASTQGRTGANVLTFGAGSRLTVL.

This clonotype occurred many times. The V call is TRBV28, the J call TRBJ1-2, with D tentatively TRBD1 (5 bases). The CDR3 is made up of 14 amino acids. Trimming cost V 4 bases and J 5 bases, with 14 bases left between them. Germline V gene data show CDR1 as MDHEN and CDR2 as SYDVKM. The CDR3 sequence is CASSSLGRKYGYTF. Written as DNA, the CDR3 is TGTGCCAGCAGTTCCCTGGGACGGAAGTATGGCTACACCTTC.

This clonotype appeared many times. This chain links TRBV7-2 with TRBJ2-3; TRBD1 matches 9 bases. With 2 bases clipped from V and 4 bases from J, the junction kept 4 bases outside the gene matches. In germline, CDR1 is SGHTA, CDR2 FQGNSA. The CDR3 covers 15 residues. The CDR3 spells CASSLRDRVPDTQYF. The CDR3 DNA follows: TGTGCCAGCAGCTTACGGGACAGGGTACCAGATACGCAGTATTTT.

The V call is TRBV18, the J call TRBJ1-2, with a weak D call TRBD1 (5 bases). This CDR3 has 13 residues. The V gene lost 2 bases and the J gene lost 6 bases, with 10 bases spanning the gap. Germline V gene lookup returns CDR1 KGHSH and CDR2 LQKENI. CDR3: CASSPRAGNGYTF. The CDR3 nucleotides read TGTGCCAGCTCACCAAGGGCAGGGAATGGCTACACCTTC.

This clonotype was found a few times. The rearrangement uses TRBV14 and TRBJ2-2, with 13 bases lining up with TRBD2. V lost 0 bases and J lost 1; bases outside the gene matches: 14. Germline V gene lookup returns CDR1 SGHDN and CDR2 FVKESK. The CDR3 spans 22 residues. The CDR3 DNA follows: TGTGCCAGCAGCCAAGAAGGTGGACTAGCGGGAGTAGCGGGGGAGAACACCGGGGAGCTGTTTTTT. It translates to CASSQEGGLAGVAGENTGELFF.

The rearrangement links TRBV7-3 to TRBJ1-2; 8 positions agree with TRBD1. Germline V CDR1 and CDR2: SGHTA, FQGTGA. CDR3 length equals 16 residues. Trimming at V came to 3 bases and at J to 0 bases, leaving 6 bases not matched to a gene. This CDR3 is CASSFRTGTPNYGYTF. The DNA for the CDR3 is TGTGCCAGCAGCTTTCGGACAGGGACCCCTAACTATGGCTACACCTTC.

This clonotype was seen repeatedly, ten times or more. The chain uses TRBV3-1 and TRBJ1-2, with D perhaps TRBD1 (6 bases). V lost 1 base to trimming and J lost 5 bases, with 14 bases between them. CDR3 length: 15 residues. The germline V gene encodes CDR1 LGHDT and CDR2 YNNKEL (reference sequence). The CDR3 here is CASSQVPGQPYGYTF. The CDR3 DNA reads TGTGCCAGCAGCCAAGTCCCCGGACAGCCTTATGGCTACACCTTC.

In this sample, this clonotype turned up a few times. The chain is built from TRBV28 and TRBJ2-3; D uncertain. V lost 6 bases and J lost 8, with 15 bases in between. Germline V gene sequence: CDR1 MDHEN, CDR2 SYDVKM. The CDR3 covers 13 residues. The CDR3 DNA is TGTGCCAGCAGCCCGTATAATCGTGGTACGCAGTATTTT. Encoded protein: CASSPYNRGTQYF.

The chain employs TRBV14 and TRBJ2-1; 9 bases align to TRBD2. This CDR3 comprises 16 residues. After removal of 0 bases from V and 7 bases from J, the junction contained 7 bases not matched to a gene. The V gene's germline CDR1 is SGHDN and CDR2 FVKESK. CDR3 sequence: CASSQDLGLAWNEQFF. CDR3 sequence (DNA): TGTGCCAGCAGCCAAGATCTGGGACTAGCCTGGAATGAGCAGTTCTTC.

The rearrangement uses TRBV29-1 and TRBJ1-1; weak D call: TRBD1 (5 bases). V was trimmed by 6 bases and J by 0 bases, leaving 14 bases between them. CDR3 length: 14 amino acids. Germline V gives CDR1 SQVTM, CDR2 ANQGSEA. CDR3 sequence: CSVTGRSMNTEAFF. The CDR3 DNA reads as TGCAGCGTAACGGGACGGAGCATGAACACTGAAGCTTTCTTT. The complete variable domain, with remaining parts taken from reference TRBV29-1 and TRBJ1-1, reads SAVISQKPSRDICQRGTSLTIQCQVDSQVTMMFWYRQQPGQSLTLIATANQGSEATYESGFVIDKFPISRPNLTFSTLTVSNMSPEDSSIYLCSVTGRSMNTEAFFGQGTRLTVV.

This clonotype was detected only a few times. The genes are TRBV29-1 and TRBJ2-3, with D maybe TRBD1 (5 bases). This CDR3 is 12 amino acids long. From germline, CDR1 is SQVTM and CDR2 ANQGSEA. V gave up 2 bases and J gave up 5 bases, with 8 bases separating them. The chain's CDR3 is CSVEPQGDTQYF. The CDR3 nucleotides are TGCAGCGTTGAACCCCAGGGAGATACGCAGTATTTT.

This clonotype was observed at least ten times. The chain carries TRBV5-1 and TRBJ2-2; 8 bases fit TRBD1. Trimming cost V 0 bases and J 8 bases; bases outside gene matches: 9. CDR3 length: 16 residues. Germline V gene lookup returns CDR1 SGHRS and CDR2 YFSETQ. The CDR3 spells CASSLEGGQVSGELFF. The DNA for the CDR3 is TGCGCCAGCAGCTTGGAAGGGGGACAGGTTTCAGGGGAGCTGTTTTTT.

The V and J genes are TRBV29-1 and TRBJ1-2; 10 nucleotides line up with TRBD1. Per germline, CDR1 SQVTM and CDR2 ANQGSEA. The V segment lost 6 bases and the J segment 1 base; nucleotides outside the gene matches: 11. This CDR3 region has 16 residues. CDR3 coding DNA: TGCAGCGTAGAACGCAGTGGGACAGGGGTTAACTATGGCTACACCTTC. It is translated as CSVERSGTGVNYGYTF. The full variable domain, its missing parts supplied by reference TRBV29-1 and TRBJ1-2, is SAVISQKPSRDICQRGTSLTIQCQVDSQVTMMFWYRQQPGQSLTLIATANQGSEATYESGFVIDKFPISRPNLTFSTLTVSNMSPEDSSIYLCSVERSGTGVNYGYTFGSGTRLTVV.

This sequence joins TRBV5-6 and TRBJ2-3; D assignment may be TRBD1 or TRBD2 (5 bases each). V shed 0 bases and J shed 2 bases, with 13 bases lying between them. This CDR3 is 16 amino acids long. Germline V gene data show CDR1 as SGHDT and CDR2 as YYEEEE. The CDR3 nucleotides are TGTGCCAGCAGCTTGGGACCCGGGGCGAACACAGATACGCAGTATTTT. Amino acid sequence: CASSLGPGANTDTQYF. Full variable domain (rest looked up from reference TRBV5-6 and TRBJ2-3): DAGVTQSPTHLIKTRGQQVTLRCSPKSGHDTVSWYQQALGQGPQFIFQYYEEEERQRGNFPDRFSGHQFPNYSSELNVNALLLGDSALYLCASSLGPGANTDTQYFGPGTRLTVL.

This clonotype has ten or more counts. The CDR3 loop reads CASSPPTAQETQYF. The CDR3 nucleotides are TGTGCCAGCTCACCACCAACAGCCCAAGAGACCCAGTACTTC. The V gene is TRBV18, the J gene TRBJ2-5; no definite D call. V lost 0 bases and J lost 1, with 6 bases in between. Germline loops: CDR1 KGHSH, CDR2 LQKENI. The CDR3 length is 14 residues.

The chain uses TRBV4-1 and TRBJ2-7; 9 nucleotides agree with TRBD1. The germline V gene encodes CDR1 MGHRA and CDR2 YSYEKL. The CDR3 is made up of 17 amino acids. Trimming took 4 bases from V and 4 from J; bases not matched to a gene: 14. The CDR3 reads CASSLRVQGQGNYEQYF. The CDR3 coding sequence is TGCGCCAGCAGCCTGCGAGTTCAGGGACAGGGTAATTACGAGCAGTACTTC.

This clonotype came up many times. This rearrangement joins TRBV14 to TRBJ2-5, with TRBD1 matching over 8 bases. The CDR3 contains 17 residues. The V gene end was trimmed by 1 base and the J gene end by 5 bases; junction bases not matched to a gene: 12. CDR1 and CDR2 (germline): SGHDN, FVKESK. CDR3 DNA sequence: TGTGCCAGCAGCCAAGGGCTCGGACAGGGTGGGTCGGAGACCCAGTACTTC. Translation: CASSQGLGQGGSETQYF. The full variable domain, its missing parts supplied by reference TRBV14 and TRBJ2-5, is EAGVTQFPSHSVIEKGQTVTLRCDPISGHDNLYWYRRVMGKEIKFLLHFVKESKQDESGMPNNRFLAERTGGTYSTLKVQPAELEDSGVYFCASSQGLGQGGSETQYFGPGTRLLVL.

The chain combines TRBV7-9 with TRBJ2-7; 14 nucleotides align to TRBD2. The CDR3 consists of 15 residues. The trim removed 4 bases at V and 9 bases at J, leaving 8 bases unmatched. Germline values: CDR1 SEHNR, CDR2 FQNEAQ (reference sequence). CDR3 sequence reads: CASSWPGLAGEGQYF. The CDR3 region has the DNA TGTGCCAGCAGCTGGCCGGGACTAGCGGGAGAGGGGCAGTACTTC.

This clonotype appeared many times. The V gene is TRBV9, the J gene TRBJ2-7, with 9 bases that match TRBD1. The CDR3 length is 15 residues. The junction had 11 bases not matched to a gene; V was cut back by 4 bases and J by 6 bases. The germline CDR1 and CDR2 sequences are SGDLS and YYNGEE. CDR3 DNA: TGTGCCAGCAGCTCCCGGGACAGGGAGCGGGGCGAGCAGTACTTC. Amino acid sequence: CASSSRDRERGEQYF.

To note about this clonotype: Possible read error: a much larger clone is one base away. This chain links TRBV30 with TRBJ1-1; D unresolved. CDR3 length: 13 residues. From germline, CDR1 is GTSNPN and CDR2 SVGIG (reference sequence). Between the trimmed V and J ends, which lost 2 bases and 3 bases, there was a span of 10 bases. The CDR3 protein is CAWSRAGDTEAFF. The CDR3 DNA reads TGTGCCTGGAGTAGGGCCGGGGACACTGAAGCTTTCTTT.

In regard to this clonotype: Since a much larger clone is just one base distant, this may be a read error. This chain links TRBV11-3 with TRBJ2-1; D perhaps matches TRBD2 (5 bases). The CDR3 is 17 residues long. Trimming left V 2 bases short and J 0 bases short, with 14 bases between. Germline lookup yields CDR1 SGHNT and CDR2 YENEEA. The CDR3 region is CASSLTGTRSSYNEQFF. CDR3 nucleotides: TGTGCCAGCAGCTTAACGGGAACACGGAGCTCCTACAATGAGCAGTTCTTC.